The present T cell receptor beta chain was sequenced within a study of T cell repertoires in cytomegalovirus infection. Study background: Through public TCR beta signatures, both CMV infection and matching HLA type were indicated.

TCRdb itself ran the reads through MiXCR, one entry per CDR3 protein. The sample shows around 900,000 distinct CDR3 sequences, roughly 30% of them seen only once. This clonotype showed up many times. Its antigen is currently unknown. The sample was cultured CD8+ T cells from PBMCs, taken from culture after CMV antigen stimulation. The clonotype comes from a human donor in good health (CMV status not recorded). Some clones in this sample may be carry-over from other donors' samples.

CDR3 sequence (DNA): TGTGCCAGCAGCTTAGGGGTCGGGGTCAATGAGCAGTTCTTC. Its protein product is CASSLGVGVNEQFF. The gene calls are TRBV7-9 and TRBJ2-1; maybe TRBD2 (5 bases). Germline V gives CDR1 SEHNR, CDR2 FQNEAQ (reference sequence). The V end lost 1 base, the J end lost 6 bases, and 10 bases lay between the germline ends. This CDR3 has 14 amino acids. The variable domain in full, with the rest retrieved from reference TRBV7-9 and TRBJ2-1, is DTGVSQNPRHKITKRGQNVTFRCDPISEHNRLYWYRQTLGQGPEFLTYFQNEAQLEKSRLLSDRFSAERPKGSFSTLEIQRTEQGDSAMYLCASSLGVGVNEQFFGPGTRLTVL.